This TCR beta chain was profiled in a study of blood T cells in healthy people across ages. V lost 3 bases to trimming and J lost 7 bases, with 10 bases between them. The germline gives CDR1 SGHVS, CDR2 FQNEAQ. There are 14 residues in the CDR3. Together with a sample-barcoded 5' primer, a J-beta primer mix was included in a second PCR lasting about 7 to 12 cycles. TCRdb reprocessed the 5' RACE reads via MiXCR and lists one record per CDR3 protein. The sample carries around 670,000 distinct CDR3 sequences, approximately 30% recorded once. Only a few counts were recorded for this clonotype. The sequence was obtained from an elderly woman in good health. The rearrangement uses TRBV7-8 and TRBJ1-6; the D is unclear. The sequencing sample was made of blood. The CDR3, as DNA: TGTGCCAGCAGCTTCCAACTGCCCAATTCACCCCTCCACTTT. As protein: CASSFQLPNSPLHF.